Listed here is a single T cell receptor (beta chain). Its specific antigen is unknown. The sample holds no much larger clone one base away, and base qualities are not on file. The sample originates from a study of CD8+ T cells in alopecia areata (dated by TCRdb to the late 2010s). At the level of the whole study: The treated patients, all with moderate-to-severe alopecia areata, were enrolled in an open-label pilot trial of oral tofacitinib given at 5 to 10 mg twice daily. In humans, TCRbeta sequencing was performed on scalp tissue and on sorted CD4+ and CD8+ peripheral blood T cells from healthy controls and from patients with patchy or totalis/universalis alopecia areata. Biopsies were taken from tofacitinib-treated patients at baseline and again at 4 and 24 weeks into treatment, and several of those patients also had a later scalp biopsy. TCRbeta CDR3 regions were amplified by immunoSEQ multiplex PCR with 35 Vbeta forward and 13 Jbeta reverse primers. The SALT score, which quantifies the percentage of affected scalp surface area, was used to measure disease severity in treated patients. The RNA source kit depended on sample type: the PAXgene miRNA kit for fixed scalp, the miRNeasy kit for PBMCs, and the RNeasy kit for mouse skin. High-throughput TCRbeta sequencing was used to examine T cell clonal expansion in alopecia areata in both the C3H/HeJ mouse model and human patients. Patients stayed on tofacitinib for 6 to 18 months and then had 6 months of follow-up off drug so that delayed response and recurrence could be assessed. Scalp clonality was compared across normal scalp (n=4), patchy alopecia areata scalp (n=8), and alopecia totalis/universalis scalp (n=8).

The junction carries 11 bases between V and J, which are trimmed by 7 bases and 5 bases respectively. From its cysteine to its phenylalanine, the CDR3 spans 11 amino acids. Just the 33-base CDR3 DNA is kept, in frame starting at base 1. The germline V gene gives CDR1 as SQVTM and CDR2 as ANQGSEA. Overall study results and their limits: Compared with normal scalp, lesional scalp, particularly in alopecia totalis/universalis, had higher clonality and more expanded CD8+ clones, which suggests antigenic drive. Many expanded lesional clones were found to persist in scalp and blood during tofacitinib treatment, and relapse after treatment cessation may be partly explained by this persistence. Unlike mouse skin, which is dominated by gammadelta T cells, normal human skin has resident alphabeta T cells that are also sequenced, and this complicates analysis of the scalp TCR repertoire. With tofacitinib, both scalp clonality and the number of expanded CD8+ clones among the top 100 scalp clones went down significantly. TCR sequences shared between patients were less clear than in mice, possibly partly because of HLA diversity in the patient population. Because the treated cohort was small and had just a single nonresponder, larger studies are needed to establish links between baseline CD8+ expansion and response.

Libraries came from the immunoSEQ multiplex PCR assay. For TCR sequencing, RNA was extracted from every sample and reverse transcribed into cDNA to serve as template. First-strand cDNA was synthesized using SuperScript III with a 2:1 mix of oligo-dT and random hexamers. A synthetic immune receptor repertoire was used to measure amplification bias, and any remaining bias was corrected computationally. The original pipeline was this. After raw reads were preprocessed to remove errors, the CDR3 was defined following IMGT conventions as running from the conserved cysteine to phenylalanine. Clonality was computed by normalizing Shannon entropy by log2 of the number of productive unique TCRs and subtracting the result from 1. Whether scalp clones were CD4 or CD8 was inferred by matching scalp TCRbeta sequences against CD4 and CD8 repertoires sorted from blood. The immuneACCESS repertoire file appears here via TCRdb, limited to in-frame rearrangements. These files lack a portion of the clones; in checked studies, under half of the deficit traces to unresolved V genes, and the cause of the others is not known. V, J and clone size are those of that table, while D and trimming were read from the DNA. The sample includes around 190,000 clones, with approximately 57% observed a single time. Approximately 0.93% of the sample is taken by the ten largest.

The time point label, read with the paper, signifies: less than 30 weeks on oral tofacitinib. Sample treatment or condition, as interpreted from the label and publication: oral pan-JAK inhibitor, 5-10 mg twice daily. From alopecia areata patients, peripheral blood was collected along with lesional scalp punch biopsies. After PBMCs were isolated by density centrifugation and stained for CD3, CD4 and CD8, a FACSAria was used to sort CD4+ and CD8+ T cells. Recombination linked TRBV29-1 to TRBJ1-2; TRBD1 is a possible D gene, resting on 5 matching bases. Material: CD4+ T cells sorted from blood, obtained at week 24, from a patient treated with tofacitinib. The clonotype originates from a human donor with alopecia areata. This receptor carries the CDR3 CSAGVGYGYTF. The sequence in DNA is TGCAGCGCGGGGGTCGGGTATGGCTACACCTTC.